This T cell receptor beta chain was sequenced in a study of blood T cell repertoires in COVID-19. Authors' analysis steps: How many nucleated cells were present was estimated from reference gene primer amplification. The data were produced by immunoSEQ multiplex PCR, yet TCRdb's version contains in-frame clones alone and is incomplete. Clonal size and the V and J genes are those of that table, whereas D and trimming came from the DNA. The sample carries around 260,000 clones, 89% recorded once. Sample: peripheral blood. The clonotype originates from a middle-aged woman who had recovered from COVID-19.

The chain's CDR3 is CASSTDRASYNEQFF. The DNA for the CDR3 is TGTGCCAGCAGTACTGACAGGGCCTCCTACAATGAGCAGTTCTTC. V usage is TRBV7-2 and J usage is TRBJ2-1; 7 bases agree with TRBD1. Germline-derived CDR1 and CDR2 are SGHTA and FQGNSA. The length of the CDR3 is 15 residues. V shed 6 bases, J shed 0 bases, and the junction held 5 bases outside the gene matches.